This T cell receptor (beta chain) emerged from a study of shared clonotypes between healthy human individuals. Trimming stripped 3 bases from V and 3 bases from J, with 10 bases between. This CDR3 has 14 residues. The germline CDR1 and CDR2 sequences are MGHDK and SYGVNS. The assay was immunoSEQ multiplex PCR, and TCRdb's table has in-frame clones only and misses some. The repertoire has about 460,000 clones, approximately 71% of them found once; the top ten carry about 12%. Sequenced material: PBMCs. The origin of this receptor is a woman aged 40 to 50 in good health. Some clones in this sample may be carry-over from other donors' samples. The chain links TRBV25-1 to TRBJ2-3; perhaps TRBD1 as D (5 bases). The CDR3 region is CASSDQGLTDTQYF. DNA for the CDR3: TGTGCCAGCAGTGACCAGGGCTTGACAGATACGCAGTATTTT.